The entry below describes one T cell receptor (beta chain). Produced via immunoSEQ multiplex PCR; TCRdb's table is partial and in-frame only. The table has around 110,000 clones, roughly nine tenths seen once. This sample is drawn from a study of control samples from healthy donors and cancer patients. V gave up 2 bases and J gave up 6 bases; unmatched junction bases: 6. The CDR3 sequence is 15 residues long. Germline CDR1 is SGHRS and CDR2 is YFSETQ. Source material: PBMCs. V gene TRBV5-1 combines with J gene TRBJ1-2, with 11 bases that match TRBD1. The TCR originated in a woman between 50 and 59 years old with colorectal cancer. CDR3 DNA sequence: TGCGCCAGCAGCTTCACCGGACAGGGGGCGCATGGCTACACCTTC. It yields the protein CASSFTGQGAHGYTF. Combining the CDR3 with reference TRBV5-1 and TRBJ1-2 gives the whole variable domain KAGVTQTPRYLIKTRGQQVTLSCSPISGHRSVSWYQQTPGQGLQFLFEYFSETQRNKGNFPGRFSGRQFSNSRSEMNVSTLELGDSALYLCASSFTGQGAHGYTFGSGTRLTVV.